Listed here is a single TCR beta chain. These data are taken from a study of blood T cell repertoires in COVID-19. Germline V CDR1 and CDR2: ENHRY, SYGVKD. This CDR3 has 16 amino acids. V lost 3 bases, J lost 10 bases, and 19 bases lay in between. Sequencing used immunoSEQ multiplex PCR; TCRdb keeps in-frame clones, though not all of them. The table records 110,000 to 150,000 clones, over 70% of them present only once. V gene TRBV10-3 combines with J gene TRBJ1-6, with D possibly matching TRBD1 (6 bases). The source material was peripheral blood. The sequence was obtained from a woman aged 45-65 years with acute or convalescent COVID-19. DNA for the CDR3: TGTGCCATCAGTGACCCTCAGGGGCTGTGGGGCTCACCCCTCCACTTT. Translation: CAISDPQGLWGSPLHF.